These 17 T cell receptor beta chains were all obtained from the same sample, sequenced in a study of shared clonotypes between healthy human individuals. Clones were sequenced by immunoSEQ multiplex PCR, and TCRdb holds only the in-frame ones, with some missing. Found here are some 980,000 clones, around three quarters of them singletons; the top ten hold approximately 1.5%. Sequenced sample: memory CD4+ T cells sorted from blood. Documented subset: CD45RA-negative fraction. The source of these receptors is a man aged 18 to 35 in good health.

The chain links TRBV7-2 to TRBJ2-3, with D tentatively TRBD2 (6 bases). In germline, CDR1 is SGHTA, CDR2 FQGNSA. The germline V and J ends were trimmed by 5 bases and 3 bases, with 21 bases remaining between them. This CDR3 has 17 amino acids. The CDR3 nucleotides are TGTGCCAGCAGCCCCACCCTCTGGAGAAGCGGGACAGATACGCAGTATTTT. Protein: CASSPTLWRSGTDTQYF.

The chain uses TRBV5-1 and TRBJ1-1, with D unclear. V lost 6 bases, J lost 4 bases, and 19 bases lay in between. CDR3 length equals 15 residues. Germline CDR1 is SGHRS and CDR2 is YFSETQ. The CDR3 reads CASTLTPRGSTEAFF. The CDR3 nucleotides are TGCGCCAGCACCCTGACCCCCCGGGGAAGCACTGAAGCTTTCTTT.

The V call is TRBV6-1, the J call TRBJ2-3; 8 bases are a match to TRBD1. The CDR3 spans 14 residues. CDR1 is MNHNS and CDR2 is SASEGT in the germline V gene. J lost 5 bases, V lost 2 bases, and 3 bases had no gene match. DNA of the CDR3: TGTGCCAGCAGTGAACAGGGGGCGGGAGATACGCAGTATTTT. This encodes CASSEQGAGDTQYF.

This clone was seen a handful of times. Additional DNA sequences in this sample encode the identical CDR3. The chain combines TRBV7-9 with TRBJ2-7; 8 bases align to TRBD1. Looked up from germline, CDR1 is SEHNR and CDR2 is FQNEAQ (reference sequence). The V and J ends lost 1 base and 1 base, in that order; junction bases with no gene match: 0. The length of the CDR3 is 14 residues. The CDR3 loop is CASSLDRGSYEQYF. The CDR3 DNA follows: TGTGCCAGCAGCTTAGACAGGGGGTCCTACGAGCAGTACTTC.

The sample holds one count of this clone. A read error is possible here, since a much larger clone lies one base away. The CDR3 DNA is TGTGCCAGCAGTGAGGGACAGGGGACTGGCTACACCTTC. Translation: CASSEGQGTGYTF. V gene TRBV6-4 combines with J gene TRBJ1-2, with 10 bases aligning to TRBD1. The germline V gene encodes CDR1 MRHNA and CDR2 SNTAGT. This CDR3 is built from 13 residues. J was trimmed by 7 bases and V by 3 bases; bases with no gene match: 2.

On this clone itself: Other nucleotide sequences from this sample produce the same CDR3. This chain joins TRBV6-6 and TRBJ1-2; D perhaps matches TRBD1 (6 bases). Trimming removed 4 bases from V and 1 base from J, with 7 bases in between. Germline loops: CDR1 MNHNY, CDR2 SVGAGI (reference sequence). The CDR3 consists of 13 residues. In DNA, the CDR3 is TGTGCCAGCAGTTTGGACAGTAACTATGGCTACACCTTC. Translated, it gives CASSLDSNYGYTF.

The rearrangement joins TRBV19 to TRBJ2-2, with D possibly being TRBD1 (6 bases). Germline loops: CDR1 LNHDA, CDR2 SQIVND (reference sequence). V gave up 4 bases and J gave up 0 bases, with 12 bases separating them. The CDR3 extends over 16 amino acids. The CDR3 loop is CASSTSGTTNTGELFF. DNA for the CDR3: TGTGCCAGTAGTACCTCCGGGACAACGAACACCGGGGAGCTGTTTTTT.

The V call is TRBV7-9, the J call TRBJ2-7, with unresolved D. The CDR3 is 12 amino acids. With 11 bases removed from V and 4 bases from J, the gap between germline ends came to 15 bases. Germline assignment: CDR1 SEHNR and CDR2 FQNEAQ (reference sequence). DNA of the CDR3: TGTGCCGGGTCTCAAACTCCGTACGAGCAGTACTTC. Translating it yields CAGSQTPYEQYF.

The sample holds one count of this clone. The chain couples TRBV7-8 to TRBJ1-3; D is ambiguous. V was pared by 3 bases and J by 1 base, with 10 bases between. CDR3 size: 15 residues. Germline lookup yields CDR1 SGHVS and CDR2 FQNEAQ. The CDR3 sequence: CASSLSGGSGNTIYF. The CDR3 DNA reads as TGTGCCAGCAGCTTGAGTGGAGGGTCTGGAAACACCATATATTTT.

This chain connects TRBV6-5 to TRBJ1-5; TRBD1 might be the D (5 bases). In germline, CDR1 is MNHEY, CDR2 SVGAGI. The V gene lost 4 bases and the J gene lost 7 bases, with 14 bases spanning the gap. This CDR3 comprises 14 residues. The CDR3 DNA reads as TGTGCCAGCAGTTTCCCGGGGCTACAACAGCCCCAGCATTTT. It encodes CASSFPGLQQPQHF.

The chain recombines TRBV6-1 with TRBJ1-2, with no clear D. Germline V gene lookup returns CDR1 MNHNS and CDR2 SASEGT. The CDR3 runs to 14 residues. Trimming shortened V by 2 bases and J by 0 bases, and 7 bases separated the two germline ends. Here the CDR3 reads CASSEITANYGYTF. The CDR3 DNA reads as TGTGCCAGCAGTGAAATTACAGCTAACTATGGCTACACCTTC.

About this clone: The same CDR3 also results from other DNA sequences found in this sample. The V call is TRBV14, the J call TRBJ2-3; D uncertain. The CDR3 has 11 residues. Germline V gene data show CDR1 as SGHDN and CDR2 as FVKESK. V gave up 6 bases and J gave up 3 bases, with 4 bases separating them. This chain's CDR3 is CASSLTDTQYF. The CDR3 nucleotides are TGTGCCAGCAGTTTAACAGATACGCAGTATTTT.

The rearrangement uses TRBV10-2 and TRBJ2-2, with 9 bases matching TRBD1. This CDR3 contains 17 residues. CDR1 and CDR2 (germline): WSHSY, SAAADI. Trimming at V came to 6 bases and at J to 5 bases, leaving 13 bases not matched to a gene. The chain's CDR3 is CASSSRTGAERTGELFF. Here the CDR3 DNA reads TGCGCCAGCAGCTCCAGGACAGGGGCGGAAAGGACCGGGGAGCTGTTTTTT.

In nucleotides, the CDR3 is TGTGCCAGCAGTCTTCAGGGGGGGACCACTGAAGCTTTCTTT. It translates to CASSLQGGTTEAFF. The V gene is TRBV7-9, the J gene TRBJ1-1; 7 bases agree with TRBD1. V shed 6 bases, J shed 4 bases, and the junction held 8 bases outside the gene matches. Germline V lookup: CDR1 SEHNR, CDR2 FQNEAQ (reference sequence). This CDR3 spans 14 amino acids.

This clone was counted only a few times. The CDR3 bases are TGCGCCAGCAGCTTCGGGACTAGCGGGAGGGACTCACCCGGGGAGCTGTTTTTT. Amino acid sequence: CASSFGTSGRDSPGELFF. The V call is TRBV5-1, the J call TRBJ2-2; 16 bases fit TRBD2. In germline, CDR1 is SGHRS, CDR2 YFSETQ. The ends lost 2 bases at V and 6 bases at J; junction bases unmatched: 7. CDR3 size: 18 residues.

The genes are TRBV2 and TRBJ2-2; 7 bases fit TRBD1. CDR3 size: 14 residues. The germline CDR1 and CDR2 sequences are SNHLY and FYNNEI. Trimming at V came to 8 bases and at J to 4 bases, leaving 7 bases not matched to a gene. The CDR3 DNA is TGTGCCAGCGGTCCAACAGGGGCCACCGGGGAGCTGTTTTTT. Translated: CASGPTGATGELFF. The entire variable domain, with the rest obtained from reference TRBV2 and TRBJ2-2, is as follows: EPEVTQTPSHQVTQMGQEVILRCVPISNHLYFYWYRQILGQKVEFLVSFYNNEISEKSEIFDDQFSVERPDGSNFTLKIRSTKLEDSAMYFCASGPTGATGELFFGEGSRLTVL.

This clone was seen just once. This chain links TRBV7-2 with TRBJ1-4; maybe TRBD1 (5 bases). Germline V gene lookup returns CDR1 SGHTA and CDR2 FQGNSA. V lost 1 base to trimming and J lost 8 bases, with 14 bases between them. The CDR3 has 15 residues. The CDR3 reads CASSLGGERAEKLFF. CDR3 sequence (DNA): TGTGCCAGCAGCTTAGGGGGGGAACGGGCCGAAAAACTGTTTTTT. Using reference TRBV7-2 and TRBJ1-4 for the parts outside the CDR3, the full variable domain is GAGVSQSPSNKVTEKGKDVELRCDPISGHTALYWYRQSLGQGLEFLIYFQGNSAPDKSGLPSDRFSAERTGGSVSTLTIQRTQQEDSAVYLCASSLGGERAEKLFFGSGTQLSVL.